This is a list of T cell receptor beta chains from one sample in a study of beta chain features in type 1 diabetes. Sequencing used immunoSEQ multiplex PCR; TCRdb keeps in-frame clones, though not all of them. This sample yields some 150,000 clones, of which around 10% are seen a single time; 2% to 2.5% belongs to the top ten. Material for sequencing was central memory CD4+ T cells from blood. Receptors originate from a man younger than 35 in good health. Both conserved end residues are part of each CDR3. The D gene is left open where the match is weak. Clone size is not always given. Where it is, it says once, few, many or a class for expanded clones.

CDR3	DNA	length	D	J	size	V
CASSRGMETQYF	TGTGCCAGCTCACGGGGAATGGAGACCCAGTACTTC	12	NA	TRBJ2-5	few	TRBV18
CSGQRDSYEQYF	TGCAGCGGTCAGAGGGACTCCTACGAGCAGTACTTC	12	NA	TRBJ2-7	NA	TRBV29-1
CASSLEPGQQETQYF	TGCGCCAGCAGCTTGGAGCCGGGACAGCAAGAGACCCAGTACTTC	15	TRBD1	TRBJ2-5	few	TRBV5-1
CASSHTTGTSGLYEQYF	TGCGCCAGCAGCCATACCACCGGGACTAGCGGACTTTACGAGCAGTACTTC	17	TRBD2	TRBJ2-7	NA	TRBV4-3
CASSPGLKETQYF	TGTGCCAGCAGCCCCGGGCTTAAAGAGACCCAGTACTTC	13	NA	TRBJ2-5	many	TRBV5-4
CASSASGTGLLNQPQHF	TGTGCCAGTAGTGCTTCCGGGACAGGGCTCCTCAATCAGCCCCAGCATTTT	17	TRBD1	TRBJ1-5	NA	TRBV19
CASGVETQYF	TGTGCCAGCGGGGTGGAGACCCAGTACTTC	10	NA	TRBJ2-5	NA	TRBV2
CATSTRTGVYYEQYF	TGTGCCACCAGCACCAGGACAGGAGTTTACTACGAGCAGTACTTC	15	TRBD1	TRBJ2-7	many	TRBV15
CASSQNRLAGSSSYEQYF	TGCGCCAGCAGCCAAAACAGACTAGCGGGCTCTAGCTCCTACGAGCAGTACTTC	18	TRBD2	TRBJ2-7	few	TRBV4-1
CSARGDYEQYF	TGCAGTGCACGGGGGGACTACGAGCAGTACTTC	11	TRBD2	TRBJ2-7	NA	TRBV20-1
CASSRDRRAQGNEKLFF	TGCGCCAGCAGCCGGGACAGACGGGCTCAGGGGAATGAAAAACTGTTTTTT	17	TRBD1	TRBJ1-4	few	TRBV5-1
CASSSGGGVGGETQYF	TGTGCCAGCAGCTCCGGAGGTGGCGTCGGAGGAGAGACCCAGTACTTC	16	NA	TRBJ2-5	few	TRBV9
CASTPGAGELFF	TGTGCCAGCACTCCGGGGGCCGGGGAGCTGTTTTTT	12	NA	TRBJ2-2	NA	TRBV25-1
CASSGIMNTEAFF	TGTGCCAGCAGCGGAATAATGAACACTGAAGCTTTCTTT	13	NA	TRBJ1-1	NA	TRBV5-6
CASSPPPDRKTQYF	TGTGCCAGCTCACCTCCACCAGACAGGAAGACCCAGTACTTC	14	NA	TRBJ2-5	NA	TRBV18
CASSEEDNEQFF	TGTGCCAGCAGTGAAGAGGACAATGAGCAGTTCTTC	12	NA	TRBJ2-1	NA	TRBV2
CSVGGQLNYGYTF	TGCAGCGTTGGGGGACAGCTAAACTATGGCTACACCTTC	13	TRBD1	TRBJ1-2	NA	TRBV29-1
CASSEGVYGYTF	TGTGCCAGCAGCGAAGGAGTATATGGCTACACCTTC	12	NA	TRBJ1-2	many	TRBV5-6
CATRGGHQNTIYF	TGTGCCACCCGGGGGGGCCATCAGAACACCATATATTTT	13	NA	TRBJ1-3	few	TRBV15
CASSSKRNSPLHF	TGTGCCAGCAGTTCAAAACGGAATTCACCCCTCCACTTT	13	NA	TRBJ1-6	few	TRBV27
CATKPLQGTEAFF	TGTGCCACCAAGCCCCTACAGGGCACTGAAGCTTTCTTT	13	NA	TRBJ1-1	NA	TRBV10-3
CASSVGQVASSDTQYF	TGTGCCAGCAGCGTAGGGCAGGTGGCCTCCTCAGATACGCAGTATTTT	16	NA	TRBJ2-3	NA	TRBV9